Presented here are 22 T cell receptor beta chains from one specimen sequenced in a study of T cell responses to AZD1222 COVID-19 vaccine. TCRdb keeps only in-frame clones here, not all; method: immunoSEQ multiplex PCR. The sample lists tens of thousands of clones; around 90% were seen once. This specimen was peripheral blood, taken 28 days after the second AZD1222 dose. Every receptor here comes from an adult who received the AZD1222 COVID-19 vaccine.

This rearrangement joins TRBV18 to TRBJ1-3, with TRBD1 as a possible D gene (5 bases). Trimming stripped 3 bases from V and 2 bases from J, with 17 bases between. Germline CDR1 KGHSH, CDR2 LQKENI. There are 17 residues in the CDR3. The CDR3 nucleotides are TGTGCCAGCTCACCCACGGAGGGGACCATGCCTGGAAACACCATATATTTT. It specifies CASSPTEGTMPGNTIYF.

The rearrangement uses TRBV27 and TRBJ1-5; a weak D match, TRBD1 (6 bases). Germline V gives CDR1 MNHEY, CDR2 SMNVEV (reference sequence). CDR3 length: 15 amino acids. V lost 5 bases, J lost 0 bases, and 11 bases lay in between. CDR3 sequence: CASSPGGHSNQPQHF. As DNA, the CDR3 is TGTGCCAGCAGTCCTGGGGGCCATAGCAATCAGCCCCAGCATTTT.

The rearrangement uses TRBV28 and TRBJ2-7, with D uncertain. Trimming shortened V by 8 bases and J by 3 bases, and 11 bases separated the two germline ends. The germline CDR1 and CDR2 sequences are MDHEN and SYDVKM. The CDR3 runs to 12 residues. CDR3 nucleotides: TGTGCCAGCGGAGATCCGGGCTACGAGCAGTACTTC. Protein product: CASGDPGYEQYF.

V usage is TRBV18 and J usage is TRBJ1-1; possible D gene TRBD1, 6 bases. V was cut by 6 bases and J by 2 bases, with 10 bases left in between. The V gene's germline CDR1 is KGHSH and CDR2 LQKENI. The CDR3 loop spans 13 amino acids. CDR3 loop: CASSRGGNTEAFF. The CDR3 DNA sequence: TGTGCCAGCTCGAGGGGGGGAAACACTGAAGCTTTCTTT.

The V call is TRBV3-1 (or the pseudogene TRBV3-2), the J call TRBJ1-2; 8 bases align to TRBD1. The junction had 8 bases not matched to a gene; V was cut back by 3 bases and J by 8 bases. Germline V gene data show CDR1 as LGHDT and CDR2 as YNNKEL (reference sequence). This CDR3 contains 14 residues. CDR3 nucleotides: TGTGCCAGCAGCCATCAGGGGGCGCACAGCGGCTACACCTTC. This codes for CASSHQGAHSGYTF.

V gene TRBV2 combines with J gene TRBJ2-1; 11 nucleotides line up with TRBD2. Germline-derived CDR1 and CDR2 are SNHLY and FYNNEI. The CDR3 loop spans 17 amino acids. Trimming at V came to 5 bases and at J to 0 bases, leaving 6 bases not matched to a gene. CDR3: CASSRLAGGSSYNEQFF. In DNA form, the CDR3 reads TGTGCCAGCAGTCGTCTAGCGGGGGGCAGCTCCTACAATGAGCAGTTCTTC.

This chain joins TRBV30 and TRBJ2-7; D remains ambiguous. In germline, CDR1 is GTSNPN, CDR2 SVGIG (reference sequence). The CDR3 sequence is 12 residues long. Trimming cost V 5 bases and J 2 bases, with 10 bases left between them. The CDR3 spells CAWAPQAYEQYF. For the CDR3, the DNA is TGTGCCTGGGCCCCTCAGGCCTACGAGCAGTACTTC.

The gene calls are TRBV11-1 and TRBJ1-1; no reliable D call. V was cut by 1 base and J by 5 bases, with 11 bases left in between. The germline V gene has CDR1 SGHAT and CDR2 FQDESV (reference sequence). The CDR3 has 14 residues. The CDR3 loop is CASSLGPPGTEAFF. CDR3 in DNA: TGTGCCAGCAGCTTAGGGCCGCCGGGAACTGAAGCTTTCTTT.

V is TRBV21-1 and J is TRBJ2-1; the D call of TRBD1 is as the table states it, not checked on the DNA. TRBV21-1 is classified as a pseudogene. The CDR3 consists of 16 residues. The CDR3 nucleotides read TGTGCCAGCAGCAAAGCCGGGGGGAACAGGGGGTACGAGCAGTTCTTC. This gives the protein CASSKAGGNRGYEQFF.

This chain uses TRBV5-8 with TRBJ1-4, with 7 positions matching TRBD1. CDR3 length: 16 residues. After removal of 4 bases from V and 8 bases from J, the junction contained 14 bases not matched to a gene. Germline assignment: CDR1 SGHTS and CDR2 YDEGEE. CDR3 loop: CASSPTHDRVGEKLFF. Here the CDR3 DNA reads TGTGCCAGCAGCCCGACACACGACAGGGTTGGCGAAAAACTGTTTTTT.

The chain carries TRBV30 and TRBJ1-5; 9 bases agree with TRBD1. The trim removed 5 bases at V and 4 bases at J, leaving 0 bases unmatched. The CDR3 consists of 12 residues. CDR1 and CDR2 (germline): GTSNPN, SVGIG (reference sequence). CDR3 region: CAWGQGNQPQHF. CDR3 coding DNA: TGTGCCTGGGGACAGGGGAATCAGCCCCAGCATTTT.

This clone is a singleton in its sample. The chain couples TRBV7-2 to TRBJ1-2; 8 bases map to TRBD1. J lost 8 bases, V lost 5 bases, and 13 bases had no gene match. The CDR3 runs 15 residues. CDR1 and CDR2 from the germline V gene are SGHTA and FQGNSA. CDR3: CASSPSTGEIWGYTF. The CDR3 region has the DNA TGTGCCAGCAGCCCTTCGACAGGGGAGATTTGGGGCTACACCTTC.

This chain connects TRBV30 to TRBJ1-2; 7 bases agree with TRBD1. The CDR3 has 12 residues. Trimming removed 5 bases from V and 8 bases from J; junction bases left unmatched: 8. Germline assignment: CDR1 GTSNPN and CDR2 SVGIG (reference sequence). In nucleotides, the CDR3 is TGTGCCTGGGGGACAGAGAGATCCGGCTACACCTTC. Translated: CAWGTERSGYTF.

This chain uses TRBV2 with TRBJ1-2, with 10 bases lining up with TRBD1. This CDR3 is built from 13 residues. Trimming took 4 bases from V and 6 from J; bases not matched to a gene: 2. The germline gives CDR1 SNHLY, CDR2 FYNNEI. The CDR3 nucleotides are TGTGCCAGCAGTGTTGGGACAGGGGATGGCTACACCTTC. Translated, it gives CASSVGTGDGYTF. The variable domain in full, completed from reference TRBV2 and TRBJ1-2, reads EPEVTQTPSHQVTQMGQEVILRCVPISNHLYFYWYRQILGQKVEFLVSFYNNEISEKSEIFDDQFSVERPDGSNFTLKIRSTKLEDSAMYFCASSVGTGDGYTFGSGTRLTVV.

The gene calls are TRBV7-2 and TRBJ2-7; the match to TRBD1 covers 9 bases. Trimming at V came to 1 base and at J to 3 bases, leaving 4 bases not matched to a gene. The CDR3 is 15 residues long. The germline CDR1 and CDR2 sequences are SGHTA and FQGNSA. DNA for the CDR3: TGTGCCAGCAGCTTAGGGTTGGGACAGGGCTACGAGCAGTACTTC. It specifies CASSLGLGQGYEQYF. Variable domain in full (rest from reference TRBV7-2 and TRBJ2-7): GAGVSQSPSNKVTEKGKDVELRCDPISGHTALYWYRQSLGQGLEFLIYFQGNSAPDKSGLPSDRFSAERTGGSVSTLTIQRTQQEDSAVYLCASSLGLGQGYEQYFGPGTRLTVT.

The genes are TRBV5-1 and TRBJ1-3, with 8 nucleotides matching TRBD1. Germline V gene sequence: CDR1 SGHRS, CDR2 YFSETQ. V trimming: 4 bases; J trimming: 2 bases; junction bases outside the gene matches: 5. The CDR3 runs 15 residues. In nucleotides, the CDR3 is TGCGCCAGCAGCCCCGGACAGGGCCCTGGAAACACCATATATTTT. Protein: CASSPGQGPGNTIYF.

The sample holds one count of this clone. The chain employs TRBV28 and TRBJ1-1, with D possibly being TRBD1 (5 bases). CDR3 length: 13 amino acids. Trimming took 6 bases from V and 1 from J, leaving 9 bases between them. Germline values: CDR1 MDHEN, CDR2 SYDVKM. CDR3 amino acids: CASSRDRNTEAFF. The DNA for the CDR3 is TGTGCCAGCAGCCGCGACAGGAACACTGAAGCTTTCTTT. Full variable domain (missing parts from reference TRBV28 and TRBJ1-1): DVKVTQSSRYLVKRTGEKVFLECVQDMDHENMFWYRQDPGLGLRLIYFSYDVKMKEKGDIPEGYSVSREKKERFSLILESASTNQTSMYLCASSRDRNTEAFFGQGTRLTVV.

This sequence joins TRBV20-1 and TRBJ2-7, with a tentative D call TRBD2 (6 bases). V was pared by 6 bases and J by 4 bases, with 10 bases between. The CDR3 is 11 amino acids. Germline CDR1 and CDR2: DFQATT and SNEGSKA (reference sequence). CDR3 amino acids: CSAKLAYEQYF. DNA for the CDR3: TGCAGTGCAAAACTAGCTTACGAGCAGTACTTC.

The V gene is TRBV6-5, the J gene TRBJ1-1, with no clear D. The CDR3 runs to 15 residues. Germline V CDR1 and CDR2: MNHEY, SVGAGI. Trimming removed 7 bases at V and 2 bases at J, with 17 bases between. The CDR3 loop is CASTPGSPPNTEAFF. Here the CDR3 DNA reads TGTGCCAGCACCCCCGGGTCCCCACCCAACACTGAAGCTTTCTTT.

The chain is built from TRBV18 and TRBJ2-3; 8 nucleotides line up with TRBD2. V was pared by 5 bases and J by 1 base, with 11 bases of the junction left unmatched. The V gene's germline CDR1 is KGHSH and CDR2 LQKENI. There are 17 residues in the CDR3. CDR3 amino acids: CASSSAGAGAGTDTQYF. The CDR3 bases are TGTGCCAGCTCATCCGCGGGAGCGGGGGCTGGCACAGATACGCAGTATTTT.

V is TRBV4-1 and J is TRBJ1-1; 8 nucleotides match TRBD1. CDR1 and CDR2 (germline): MGHRA, YSYEKL. This CDR3 contains 16 residues. V was clipped by 8 bases and J by 1 base; unmatched bases: 12. As DNA, the CDR3 is TGCGCCAGCCGCCGAATCGTCGGACAGGGGAACACTGAAGCTTTCTTT. The encoded protein is CASRRIVGQGNTEAFF.

The chain joins TRBV7-8 to TRBJ1-4; possibly TRBD1 for D (6 bases). Germline-derived CDR1 and CDR2 are SGHVS and FQNEAQ. This CDR3 has 19 residues. Trimming shortened V by 5 bases and J by 2 bases, and 24 bases separated the two germline ends. In DNA form, the CDR3 reads TGTGCCAGCAGCCCCCGGATTAGGGGGGGCCCGTCCACTAATGAAAAACTGTTTTTT. It codes for CASSPRIRGGPSTNEKLFF.